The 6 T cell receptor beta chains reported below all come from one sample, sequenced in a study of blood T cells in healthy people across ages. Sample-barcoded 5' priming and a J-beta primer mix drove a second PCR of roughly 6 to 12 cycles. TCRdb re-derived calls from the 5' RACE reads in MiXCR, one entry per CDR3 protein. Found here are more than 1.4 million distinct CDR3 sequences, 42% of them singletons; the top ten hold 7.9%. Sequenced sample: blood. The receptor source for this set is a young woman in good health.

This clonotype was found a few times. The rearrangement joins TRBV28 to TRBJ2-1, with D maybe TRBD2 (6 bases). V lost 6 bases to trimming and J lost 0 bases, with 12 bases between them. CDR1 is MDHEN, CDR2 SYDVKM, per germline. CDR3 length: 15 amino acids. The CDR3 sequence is CASSDYGSSYNEQFF. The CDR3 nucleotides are TGTGCCAGCAGCGATTACGGGAGCTCCTACAATGAGCAGTTCTTC.

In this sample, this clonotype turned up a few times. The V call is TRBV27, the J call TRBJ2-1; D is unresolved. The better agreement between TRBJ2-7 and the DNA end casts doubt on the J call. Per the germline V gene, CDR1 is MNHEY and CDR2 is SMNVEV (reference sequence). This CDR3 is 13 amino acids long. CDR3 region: CASSPTPYNEQYF. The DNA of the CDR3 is TGTGCCAGTTCCCCGACCCCCTACAATGAGCAGTACTTC.

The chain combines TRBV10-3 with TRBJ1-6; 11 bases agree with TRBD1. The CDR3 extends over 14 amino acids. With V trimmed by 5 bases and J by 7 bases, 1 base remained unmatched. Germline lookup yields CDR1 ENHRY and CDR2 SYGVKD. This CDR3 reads CAISRDRGNSPLHF. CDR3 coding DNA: TGTGCCATCAGTCGGGACAGGGGGAATTCACCCCTCCACTTT.

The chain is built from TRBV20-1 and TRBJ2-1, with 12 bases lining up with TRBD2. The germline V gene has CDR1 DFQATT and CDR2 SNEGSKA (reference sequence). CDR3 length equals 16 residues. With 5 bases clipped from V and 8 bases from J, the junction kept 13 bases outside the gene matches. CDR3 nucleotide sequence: TGCAGTGCTGGCGGTCTAGCGGGAGGGGGGACAGATGAGCAGTTCTTC. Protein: CSAGGLAGGGTDEQFF.

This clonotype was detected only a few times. The CDR3 region has the DNA TGTGCCATCAGCGCCCGGGAGGGGGTGGAAGGAACCCAGCATTTT. Encoded protein: CAISAREGVEGTQHF. The J gene is TRBJ1-5, the V gene TRBV10-3, with a weak D call TRBD1 (6 bases). CDR1 ENHRY and CDR2 SYGVKD come from the germline V gene. V lost 6 bases and J 11 bases, leaving 23 bases between the germline ends. The CDR3 has 15 residues.

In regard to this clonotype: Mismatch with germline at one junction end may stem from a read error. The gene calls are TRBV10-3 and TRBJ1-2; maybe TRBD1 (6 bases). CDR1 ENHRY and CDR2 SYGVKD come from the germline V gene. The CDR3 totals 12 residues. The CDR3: CAIRDISYGYTF. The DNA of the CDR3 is TGCGCCATCAGGGACATCTCCTATGGCTACACCTTC.